A single sample gave rise to the 7 T cell receptor beta chains below, sequenced in a study of blood T cell repertoires in COVID-19. The repertoire was sequenced with immunoSEQ multiplex PCR; TCRdb's copy has only in-frame clones and lacks some. Seen here are approximately 150,000 clones, over 80% observed once, and the top ten hold 8% to 9%. The material sequenced was peripheral blood. Receptor source: a man under 40 with COVID-19, enrolled during active disease.

The chain couples TRBV7-2 to TRBJ2-3, with 15 bases identical to TRBD2. This CDR3 spans 16 amino acids. Germline V gives CDR1 SGHTA, CDR2 FQGNSA. V lost 5 bases, J lost 3 bases, and 3 bases stayed unmatched. The CDR3 reads CASSGGLAGGTDTQYF. The CDR3 nucleotides read TGTGCCAGCAGCGGGGGACTAGCGGGAGGTACAGATACGCAGTATTTT.

This clone was seen once. The CDR3 sequence: CASSLEGQAKNIQYF. CDR3 DNA sequence: TGCGCCAGCAGCCTGGAGGGGCAGGCCAAAAACATTCAGTACTTC. The chain employs TRBV5-1 and TRBJ2-4; perhaps TRBD2 as D (6 bases). In germline, CDR1 is SGHRS, CDR2 YFSETQ. V shed 4 bases and J shed 1 base, with 12 bases lying between them. This CDR3 region has 15 residues.

The chain joins TRBV10-3 to TRBJ2-5; D not resolved. From germline, CDR1 is ENHRY and CDR2 SYGVKD. The CDR3 totals 14 residues. The ends were cut back, 3 bases at V and 5 bases at J, with 13 bases in the middle. The CDR3 DNA is TGTGCCATCAGTGATGGGTTTGCGGAGGAGACCCAGTACTTC. This encodes CAISDGFAEETQYF.

This rearrangement joins TRBV28 to TRBJ2-1, with D uncertain. The CDR3 totals 11 residues. Trimming removed 5 bases from V and 6 bases from J, with 5 bases in between. Germline V lookup: CDR1 MDHEN, CDR2 SYDVKM. CDR3 nucleotides: TGTGCCAGCAGTCTTATCAATGAGCAGTTCTTC. As protein: CASSLINEQFF.

The CDR3 sequence: CSVGAGAREGYTF. The CDR3 region has the DNA TGCAGCGTTGGGGCTGGAGCCCGGGAAGGCTACACCTTC. The chain carries TRBV29-1 and TRBJ1-2; D gene ambiguous. V dropped 4 bases and J dropped 8 bases, with 17 bases sitting between them. Per germline, CDR1 SQVTM and CDR2 ANQGSEA. CDR3 length: 13 amino acids.

The CDR3 loop reads CASSSGNPTEAFF. The CDR3 DNA reads as TGTGCCAGCAGCTCGGGTAACCCCACTGAAGCTTTCTTT. The V call is TRBV7-9, the J call TRBJ1-1; D is uncertain. Germline CDR1 SEHNR, CDR2 FQNEAQ (reference sequence). V was trimmed by 4 bases and J by 4 bases, leaving 10 bases between them. The CDR3 is 13 residues long. The complete variable domain, with remaining parts taken from reference TRBV7-9 and TRBJ1-1, reads DTGVSQNPRHKITKRGQNVTFRCDPISEHNRLYWYRQTLGQGPEFLTYFQNEAQLEKSRLLSDRFSAERPKGSFSTLEIQRTEQGDSAMYLCASSSGNPTEAFFGQGTRLTVV.

The rearrangement links TRBV18 to TRBJ1-5; D is unresolved. The CDR3 runs 13 residues. The germline V and J ends were trimmed by 4 bases and 2 bases, with 6 bases remaining between them. The germline CDR1 and CDR2 sequences are KGHSH and LQKENI. CDR3 coding DNA: TGTGCCAGCTCACTACAAGGCAATCAGCCCCAGCATTTT. Amino acid sequence: CASSLQGNQPQHF.